This T cell receptor (gamma chain) emerged from a study of intestinal T cells in coeliac disease (TCRdb year 2020). For the study in its entirety: Coeliac patients were found to be much younger than controls, with mean ages of about 15 versus 50 years recorded in the TRG cohort. The TCR-delta (TRD) cohort comprised duodenal biopsies from roughly ten coeliac disease patients and roughly ten non-coeliac controls. A second, larger TCR-gamma (TRG) cohort included duodenal biopsies from approximately 35 coeliac disease patients and over 20 non-coeliac controls.

Libraries were constructed by multiplex PCR. Sequencing was performed on an Ion Torrent PGM. The LymphoTrack kit, which has primers carrying Illumina adapters, was used to amplify TRG repertoires from roughly 220 ng of biopsy DNA. After purification with AMPure XP beads and quantification on a 2100 Bioanalyzer, the TRG amplicons were pooled in equimolar amounts. TRG libraries were sequenced on an Ion PGM instrument. Per the source publication's procedure: Using FastX, any read was removed if more than 10% of its nucleotides had quality scores below the third quartile calculated per patient. Alignment of reads was performed with IMGT/HighV-QUEST so that V, D and J genes were assigned, CDR3 regions were identified and functionality was assessed. Sequences were converted to amino acids, and every sequence predicted to be non-functional was removed. CDR3s were split into kmers with and without positional annotation, PCA was performed on kmer frequencies, and samples were clustered using all 1023 combinations of PCs 1-10. Leave-one-out cross-validation was used to validate the classification, with parameters re-optimised on the remaining samples in each round. Shannon diversity was computed with the vegan R package from repeated random subsamples equal to the lowest read count. Identical DNA sequences were merged into single rows after TCRdb reprocessed the public reads with CATT. The V and J calls, along with clone size, are taken from TCRdb and not from the paper's own processing. In this sample the table shows some 700 gamma-chain clones, approximately 48% of which occur a single time. 24% of the sample goes to the ten largest clones.

Study-wide conclusions, independent of this receptor: The coeliac group and the control group were significantly different in age, but an analysis split by age did not give significant classification. In training, clustering based on TRD kmers put all 22 biopsies in the right class, and the reported leave-one-out accuracy was more than 75%. TRG clustering correctly classified most of the roughly 54 biopsies (approximately 94%), with a reported leave-one-out accuracy of roughly 90%. There was no way to tell repeated CDR3 amino acid sequences apart from PCR duplicates. FFPE-derived DNA was found to be relatively degraded, and loss of a proportion of TCR sequences in each sample was likely caused by this degradation.

Genomic DNA was extracted with the QIAamp DNA FFPE tissue kit from ten 5-um FFPE scrolls per case. To test whether coeliac disease could be classified from the TCR repertoire, the study used duodenal biopsies that were formalin-fixed paraffin-embedded, fully anonymised, and surplus to diagnostic needs. From the cysteine up to the phenylalanine, the CDR3 has a length of 16 residues. Just the 48-base CDR3 DNA is kept, in frame starting at base 1. In the germline V gene, CDR1 corresponds to EGSNGY and CDR2 to YDSYNSKV. Ends trimmed: V by 1 base, J by 9 bases; bases unmatched to a gene: 14. A note on this clone: Its target antigen remains unknown. The translated DNA and TCRdb's protein are not identical at residue 11; the protein here was translated from the DNA.

Here the chain combines TRGV2 and TRGJP2. This receptor was taken from a human donor with celiac disease. Sequenced input: a duodenal biopsy. The sequenced DNA: TGTGCCACCTGGGACGGTAAAGTACTAGTGAATTGGATCAAGACGTTT. It translates as CATWDGKVLVNWIKTF.